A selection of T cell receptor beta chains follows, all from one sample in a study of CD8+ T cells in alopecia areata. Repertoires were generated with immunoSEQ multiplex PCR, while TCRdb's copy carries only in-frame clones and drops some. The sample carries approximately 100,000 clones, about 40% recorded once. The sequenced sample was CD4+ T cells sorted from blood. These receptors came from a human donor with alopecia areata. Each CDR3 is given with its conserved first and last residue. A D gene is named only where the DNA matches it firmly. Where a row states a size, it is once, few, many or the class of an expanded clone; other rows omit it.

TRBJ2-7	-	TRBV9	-	TGTGCCAGCAGCGTAGAGGACCACTCCTACGAGCAGTACTTC	CASSVEDHSYEQYF
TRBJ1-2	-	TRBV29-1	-	TGCAGCGTTGGACTCCCGGAGGCTTATGGCTACACCTTC	CSVGLPEAYGYTF
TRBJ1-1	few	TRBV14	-	TGTGCCAGCAGCCAAAGGAGGGGGTCGCCCCTCGTGAACACTGAAGCTTTCTTT	CASSQRRGSPLVNTEAFF
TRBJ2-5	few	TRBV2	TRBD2	TGTGCCAGCAGGCGCGGGGGGGTAGAGACCCAGTACTTC	CASRRGGVETQYF
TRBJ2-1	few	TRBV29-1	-	TGCAGCGTTGAGGAGATCCCGAACAATGAGCAGTTCTTC	CSVEEIPNNEQFF
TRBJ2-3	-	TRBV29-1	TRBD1	TGCAGCGTAATGGGACAGGGGGCAGATACGCAGTATTTT	CSVMGQGADTQYF
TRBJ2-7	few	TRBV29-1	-	TGCAGCGTTGGGAAGCGTACTGGCGACGAGCAGTACTTC	CSVGKRTGDEQYF
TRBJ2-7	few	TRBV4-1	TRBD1	TGCGCCAGCAGACTTAGGACAGGGGGAAGCTACGAGCAGTACTTC	CASRLRTGGSYEQYF
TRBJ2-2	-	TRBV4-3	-	TGCGCCAGCAGCCAAGTGCAGGGAATTAACACCGGGGAGCTGTTTTTT	CASSQVQGINTGELFF
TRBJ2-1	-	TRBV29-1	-	TGCAGCGTCCTCGAGGGGACCGAGGGCTTCTTC	CSVLEGTEGFF
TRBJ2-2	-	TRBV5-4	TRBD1	TGTGCCAGCAGCAGGACAGGGGTCGGGGAGCTGTTTTTT	CASSRTGVGELFF
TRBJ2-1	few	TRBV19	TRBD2	TGTGCCAGTAGTATCGCTAGCGGAGAGCAGTTCTTC	CASSIASGEQFF
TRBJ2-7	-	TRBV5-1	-	TGCGCCAGCAGCTCGCCAGCGACCTACGAGCAGTACTTC	CASSSPATYEQYF
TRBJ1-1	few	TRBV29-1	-	TGCAGCGTTGGACAGCGGGCGAGGGCTGAAGCTTTCTTT	CSVGQRARAEAFF
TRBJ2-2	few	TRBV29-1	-	TGCAGCGTTGAAGTCGGGGGCGGGGAGCTGTTTTTT	CSVEVGGGELFF
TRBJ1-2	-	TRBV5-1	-	TGCGCCAGCAGCTTGTCGGGGAACGGCTACACCTTC	CASSLSGNGYTF
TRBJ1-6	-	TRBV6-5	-	TGTGCCAGCAGTTGGACCTTGGGGAATTCACCCCTCCACTTT	CASSWTLGNSPLHF
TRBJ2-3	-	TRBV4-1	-	TGCGCCAGCAGCCTCTTAGGCAGGGGAAGCACAGATACGCAGTATTTT	CASSLLGRGSTDTQYF
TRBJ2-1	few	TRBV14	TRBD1	TGTGCCAGCAGCCAAGGGACAGGACCCTACAATGAGCAGTTCTTC	CASSQGTGPYNEQFF
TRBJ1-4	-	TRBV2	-	TGTGCCACCCAGAAGGTAACCGGTGAAAAACTGTTTTTT	CATQKVTGEKLFF
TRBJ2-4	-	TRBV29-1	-	TGCAGCGTTTTATTGACTGGACTAAACATTCAGTACTTC	CSVLLTGLNIQYF
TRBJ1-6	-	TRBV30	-	TGTGCCTGGACCGCTAGGGGGGGCATTAATTCACCCCTCCACTTT	CAWTARGGINSPLHF
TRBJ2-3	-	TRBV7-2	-	TGTGCCAGCAGTTCGAAGGATACGCAGTATTTT	CASSSKDTQYF
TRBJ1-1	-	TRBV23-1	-	TGCGCCAGCACAAACTCCGGGACAGAAGCTTTCTTT	CASTNSGTEAFF
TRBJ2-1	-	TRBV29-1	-	TGCAGCGTTGAGGAACAGTCCGAGCAGTTCTTC	CSVEEQSEQFF
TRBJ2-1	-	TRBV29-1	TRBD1	TGCAGCGGACAATGGACAGGGGGCGATGAGCAGTTCTTC	CSGQWTGGDEQFF
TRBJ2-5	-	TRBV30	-	TGTGCCTGGAGCGCCAAGCCGGAGACCCAGTACTTC	CAWSAKPETQYF
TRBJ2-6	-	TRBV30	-	TGTGCCTGGAGTCGGAGCTCTGGGGCCAACGTCCTGACTTTC	CAWSRSSGANVLTF
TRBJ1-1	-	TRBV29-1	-	TGCAGCGTTGGTGGGGTCTTGAACACTGAAGCTTTCTTT	CSVGGVLNTEAFF
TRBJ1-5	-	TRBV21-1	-	TGTGCCAGCAGCAACCGGGACAAAAGGAGCAATCAGCCCCAGCATTTT	CASSNRDKRSNQPQHF
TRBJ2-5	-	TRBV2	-	TGTGCCAGCATGGGCGGCACTGGACGAGAGACCCAGTACTTC	CASMGGTGRETQYF
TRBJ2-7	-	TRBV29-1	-	TGCAGCGTTTCGCTAGTCACCAGCGAGCAGTACTTC	CSVSLVTSEQYF
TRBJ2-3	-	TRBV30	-	TGTGCCTGGCGCCAGGGGGGTGATACGCAGTATTTT	CAWRQGGDTQYF
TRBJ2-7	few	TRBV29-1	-	TGCAGCGCCGGGGACGGAGCAAGCGGCTACGAGCAGTACTTC	CSAGDGASGYEQYF
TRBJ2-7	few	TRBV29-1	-	TGCAGCGTTATTCTCAGCTACGAGCAGTACTTC	CSVILSYEQYF
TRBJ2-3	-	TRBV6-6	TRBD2	TGTGCCAGCAGTTACGGACTAGCGGACCCAGAGACGCAGTATTTT	CASSYGLADPETQYF
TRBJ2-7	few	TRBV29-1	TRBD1	TGCAGCGCACGACAGGGAATCGACGAGCAGTACTTC	CSARQGIDEQYF
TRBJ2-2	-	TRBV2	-	TGTGCCAGCAGAGACTCAAGTTTAAGAAGGATAACTTCCGGGGAGCTGTTTTTT	CASRDSSLRRITSGELFF
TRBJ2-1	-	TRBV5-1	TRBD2	TGCGCCAGTAGCCCCCTAGCGGGAGGTGAGCAGTTCTTC	CASSPLAGGEQFF
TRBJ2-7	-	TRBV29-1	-	TGCAGCGTTAATCCAGGGGCGGACGAGCAGTACTTC	CSVNPGADEQYF
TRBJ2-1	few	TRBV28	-	TGTGCCAGCAGTTTAGTGCAGGGGTACAATGAGCAGTTCTTC	CASSLVQGYNEQFF
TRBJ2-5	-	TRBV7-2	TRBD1	TGTGCCAGCAGCTTAATTGGGGAGCCGACAGGGGACGAGACCCAGTACTTC	CASSLIGEPTGDETQYF